Below, one TCR beta chain is given with its context. These data come from a study of blood T cell repertoires in COVID-19. Study overall: COVID-19 samples from acute and convalescent phases originated in the United States, Italy and Spain. T cells, B-cell-depleted T cells, or PBMCs supplied cDNA or gDNA.

Study processing details: Nucleated cell counts were estimated from reference gene primer amplification. Produced via immunoSEQ multiplex PCR; TCRdb's table is partial and in-frame only. V and J calls plus clone size are reproduced from that table; the DNA served to infer D and trimming. There are hundreds of thousands of clones in the sample; about 91% occur only once, and 6.9% lies in the top ten. The V and J ends lost 6 bases and 5 bases, in that order; junction bases with no gene match: 4. CDR3 length: 13 residues. Germline loops: CDR1 MNHEY, CDR2 SVGAGI. The TCR sequence derives from a woman between 25 and 40 years old who had recovered from COVID-19. The material sequenced was peripheral blood. The chain couples TRBV6-5 to TRBJ2-7; 10 bases match TRBD1. The CDR3 bases are TGTGCCAGCAGACGGGACAGGGGAGACGAGCAGTACTTC. The encoded protein is CASRRDRGDEQYF.